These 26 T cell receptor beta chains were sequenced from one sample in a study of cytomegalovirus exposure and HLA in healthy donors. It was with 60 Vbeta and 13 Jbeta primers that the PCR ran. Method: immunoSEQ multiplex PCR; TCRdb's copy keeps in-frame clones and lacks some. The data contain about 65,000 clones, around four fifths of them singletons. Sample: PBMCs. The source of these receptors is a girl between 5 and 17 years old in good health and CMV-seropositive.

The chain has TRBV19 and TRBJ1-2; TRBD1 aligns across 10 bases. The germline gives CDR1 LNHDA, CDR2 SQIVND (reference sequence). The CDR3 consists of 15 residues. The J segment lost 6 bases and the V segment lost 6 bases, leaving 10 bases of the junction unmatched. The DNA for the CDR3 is TGTGCCAGTAGCGCACCGGGACAGGGGATCGATGGCTACACCTTC. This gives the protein CASSAPGQGIDGYTF.

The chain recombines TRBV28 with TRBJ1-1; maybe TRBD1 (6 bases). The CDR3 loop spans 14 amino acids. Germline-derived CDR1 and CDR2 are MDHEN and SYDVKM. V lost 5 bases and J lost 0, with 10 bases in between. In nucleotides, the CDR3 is TGTGCCAGCAGTATTAGACAGGTGAACACTGAAGCTTTCTTT. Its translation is CASSIRQVNTEAFF.

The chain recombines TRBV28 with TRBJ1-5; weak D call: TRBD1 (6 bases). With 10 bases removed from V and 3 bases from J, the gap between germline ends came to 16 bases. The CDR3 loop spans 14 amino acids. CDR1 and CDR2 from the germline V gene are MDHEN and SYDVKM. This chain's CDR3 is CAIGGTPVNQPQHF. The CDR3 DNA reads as TGTGCCATCGGTGGGACACCTGTCAATCAGCCCCAGCATTTT.

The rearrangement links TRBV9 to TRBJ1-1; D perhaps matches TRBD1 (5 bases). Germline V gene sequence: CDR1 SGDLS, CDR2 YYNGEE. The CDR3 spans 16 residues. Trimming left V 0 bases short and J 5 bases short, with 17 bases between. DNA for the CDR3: TGTGCCAGCAGCGTAGAGGGTGGGGTCGGGGGGACTGAAGCTTTCTTT. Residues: CASSVEGGVGGTEAFF.

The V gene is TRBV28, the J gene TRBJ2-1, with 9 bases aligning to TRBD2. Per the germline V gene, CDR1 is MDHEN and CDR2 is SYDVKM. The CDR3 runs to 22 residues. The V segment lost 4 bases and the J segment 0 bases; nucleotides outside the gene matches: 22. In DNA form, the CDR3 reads TGTGCCAGCAGTTCCCTAGAAATTAGCGGGAGCGCGCTGCAACGCTCCTACAATGAGCAGTTCTTC. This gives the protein CASSSLEISGSALQRSYNEQFF.

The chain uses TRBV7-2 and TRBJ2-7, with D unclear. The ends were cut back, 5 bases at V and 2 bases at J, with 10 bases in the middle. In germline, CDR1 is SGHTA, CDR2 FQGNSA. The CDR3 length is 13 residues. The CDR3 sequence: CASSHDTPYEQYF. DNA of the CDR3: TGTGCCAGCAGCCACGACACCCCCTACGAGCAGTACTTC. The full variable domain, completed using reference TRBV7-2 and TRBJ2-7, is GAGVSQSPSNKVTEKGKDVELRCDPISGHTALYWYRQSLGQGLEFLIYFQGNSAPDKSGLPSDRFSAERTGGSVSTLTIQRTQQEDSAVYLCASSHDTPYEQYFGPGTRLTVT.

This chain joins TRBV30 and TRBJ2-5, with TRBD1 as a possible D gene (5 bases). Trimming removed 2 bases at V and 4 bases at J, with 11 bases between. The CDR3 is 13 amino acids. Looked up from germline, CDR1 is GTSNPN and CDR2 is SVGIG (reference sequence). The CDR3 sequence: CAWSTTGVETQYF. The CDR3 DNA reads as TGTGCCTGGAGTACTACAGGAGTAGAGACCCAGTACTTC.

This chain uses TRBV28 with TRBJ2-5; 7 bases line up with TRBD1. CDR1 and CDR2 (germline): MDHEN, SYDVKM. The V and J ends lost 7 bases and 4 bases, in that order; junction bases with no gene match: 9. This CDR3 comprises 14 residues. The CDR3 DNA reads TGTGCCAGCACCCCGGGACAGCACTTAGAGACCCAGTACTTC. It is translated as CASTPGQHLETQYF.

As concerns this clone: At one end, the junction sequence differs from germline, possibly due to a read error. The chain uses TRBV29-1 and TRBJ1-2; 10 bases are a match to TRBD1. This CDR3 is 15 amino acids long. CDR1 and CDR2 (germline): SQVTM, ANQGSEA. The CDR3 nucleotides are TGCAGCGTTGAAACTACCGGGACAGGGGCATCTGGCTACGCCTTC. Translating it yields CSVETTGTGASGYAF.

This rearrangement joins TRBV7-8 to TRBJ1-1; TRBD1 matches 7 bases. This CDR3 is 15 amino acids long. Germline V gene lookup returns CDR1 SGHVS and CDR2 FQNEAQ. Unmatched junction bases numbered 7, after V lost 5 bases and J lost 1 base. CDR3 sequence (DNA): TGTGCCAGCAGCATATCACAGGGGCGGAACACTGAAGCTTTCTTT. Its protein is CASSISQGRNTEAFF.

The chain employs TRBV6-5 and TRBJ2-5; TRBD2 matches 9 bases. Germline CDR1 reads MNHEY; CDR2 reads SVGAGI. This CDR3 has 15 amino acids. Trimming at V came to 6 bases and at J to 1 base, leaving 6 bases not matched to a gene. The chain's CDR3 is CASSRSGGIQETQYF. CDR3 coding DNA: TGTGCCAGCAGCCGTAGCGGGGGAATCCAAGAGACCCAGTACTTC.

DNA for the CDR3: TGTGCCAGCAGTTACTTCGGGACAACCGGGGAGCTGTTTTTT. Encoded protein: CASSYFGTTGELFF. V is TRBV6-5 and J is TRBJ2-2; the D gene is possibly TRBD1 (6 bases). CDR1 and CDR2 from the germline V gene are MNHEY and SVGAGI. Deletions cut 1 base from V and 5 bases from J, with 8 bases between. The CDR3 sequence is 14 residues long.

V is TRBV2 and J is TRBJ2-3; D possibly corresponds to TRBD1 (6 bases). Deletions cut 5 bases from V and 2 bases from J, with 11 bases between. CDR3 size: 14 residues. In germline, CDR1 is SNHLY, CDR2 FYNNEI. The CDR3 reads CASSKDRYTDTQYF. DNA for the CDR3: TGTGCCAGCAGTAAGGACAGATACACAGATACGCAGTATTTT. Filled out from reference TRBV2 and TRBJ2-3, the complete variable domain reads EPEVTQTPSHQVTQMGQEVILRCVPISNHLYFYWYRQILGQKVEFLVSFYNNEISEKSEIFDDQFSVERPDGSNFTLKIRSTKLEDSAMYFCASSKDRYTDTQYFGPGTRLTVL.

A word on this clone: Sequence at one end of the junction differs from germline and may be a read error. This chain's CDR3 is CASCLGQDEKLFF. CDR3 nucleotide sequence: TGCGCCAGCTGCTTGGGACAGGACGAAAAACTGTTTTTT. The chain recombines TRBV5-1 with TRBJ1-4, with TRBD1 matching over 8 bases. The CDR3 contains 13 residues. Germline CDR1 is SGHRS and CDR2 is YFSETQ.

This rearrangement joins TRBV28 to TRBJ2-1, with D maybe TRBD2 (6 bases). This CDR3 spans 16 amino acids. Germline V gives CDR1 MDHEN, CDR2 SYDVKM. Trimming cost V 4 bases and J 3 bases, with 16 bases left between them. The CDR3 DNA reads TGTGCCAGCAGTTCCCCTCCCGGGGGTGTCTACAATGAGCAGTTCTTC. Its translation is CASSSPPGGVYNEQFF. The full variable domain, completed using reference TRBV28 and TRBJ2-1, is DVKVTQSSRYLVKRTGEKVFLECVQDMDHENMFWYRQDPGLGLRLIYFSYDVKMKEKGDIPEGYSVSREKKERFSLILESASTNQTSMYLCASSSPPGGVYNEQFFGPGTRLTVL.

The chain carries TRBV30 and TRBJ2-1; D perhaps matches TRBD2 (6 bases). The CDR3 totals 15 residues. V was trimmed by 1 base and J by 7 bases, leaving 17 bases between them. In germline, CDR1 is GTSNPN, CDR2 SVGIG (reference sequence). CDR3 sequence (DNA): TGTGCCTGGAGTGGTCAGTTAGGAGGGAGAAATGAGCAGTTCTTC. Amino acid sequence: CAWSGQLGGRNEQFF.

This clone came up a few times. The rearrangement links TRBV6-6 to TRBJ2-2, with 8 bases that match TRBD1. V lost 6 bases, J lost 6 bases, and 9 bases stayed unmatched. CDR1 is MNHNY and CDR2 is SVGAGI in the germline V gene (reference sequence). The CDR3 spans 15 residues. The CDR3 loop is CASSNRGTGSGELFF. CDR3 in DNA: TGTGCCAGCAGCAACAGGGGGACGGGGTCCGGGGAGCTGTTTTTT.

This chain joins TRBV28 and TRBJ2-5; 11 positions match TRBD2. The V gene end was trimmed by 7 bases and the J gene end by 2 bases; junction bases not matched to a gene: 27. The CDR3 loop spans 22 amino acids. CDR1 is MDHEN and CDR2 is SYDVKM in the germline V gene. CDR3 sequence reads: CASTELGGLTSGSPRGQETQYF. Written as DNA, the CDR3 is TGTGCCAGCACCGAACTCGGGGGGCTCACTAGCGGGAGCCCCCGAGGGCAAGAGACCCAGTACTTC. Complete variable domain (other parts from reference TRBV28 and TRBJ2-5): DVKVTQSSRYLVKRTGEKVFLECVQDMDHENMFWYRQDPGLGLRLIYFSYDVKMKEKGDIPEGYSVSREKKERFSLILESASTNQTSMYLCASTELGGLTSGSPRGQETQYFGPGTRLLVL.

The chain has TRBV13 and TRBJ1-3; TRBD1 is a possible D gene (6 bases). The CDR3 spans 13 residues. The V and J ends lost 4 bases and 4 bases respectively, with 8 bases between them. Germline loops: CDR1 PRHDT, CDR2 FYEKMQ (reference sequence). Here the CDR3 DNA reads TGTGCCAGCAGCTACAGGGAGGGAAACACCATATATTTT. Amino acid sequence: CASSYREGNTIYF.

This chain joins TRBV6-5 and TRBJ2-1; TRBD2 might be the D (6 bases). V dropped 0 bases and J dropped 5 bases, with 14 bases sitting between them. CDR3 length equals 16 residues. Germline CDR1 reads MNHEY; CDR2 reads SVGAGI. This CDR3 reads CASSYSTSGPNNEQFF. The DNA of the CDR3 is TGTGCCAGCAGTTACTCCACCAGCGGGCCAAACAATGAGCAGTTCTTC.

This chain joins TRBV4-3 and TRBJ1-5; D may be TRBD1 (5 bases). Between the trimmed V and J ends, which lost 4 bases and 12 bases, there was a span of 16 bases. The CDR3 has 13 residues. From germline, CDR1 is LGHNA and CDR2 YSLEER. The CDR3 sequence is CASSPSGRGVQHF. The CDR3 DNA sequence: TGCGCCAGCAGCCCCTCCGGGAGAGGGGTCCAGCATTTT.

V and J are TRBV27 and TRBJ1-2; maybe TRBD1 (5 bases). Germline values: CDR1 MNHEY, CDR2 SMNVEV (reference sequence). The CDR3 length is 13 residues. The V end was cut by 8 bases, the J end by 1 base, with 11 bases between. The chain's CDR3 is CASRDSNNYGYTF. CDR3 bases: TGTGCCAGCCGGGACTCCAATAACTATGGCTACACCTTC.

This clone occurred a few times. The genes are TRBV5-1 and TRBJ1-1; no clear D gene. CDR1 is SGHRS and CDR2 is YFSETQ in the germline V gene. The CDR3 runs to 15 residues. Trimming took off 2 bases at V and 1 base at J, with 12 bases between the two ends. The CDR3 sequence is CASSFLARENTEAFF. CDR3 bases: TGCGCCAGCAGCTTTTTAGCCAGAGAGAACACTGAAGCTTTCTTT.

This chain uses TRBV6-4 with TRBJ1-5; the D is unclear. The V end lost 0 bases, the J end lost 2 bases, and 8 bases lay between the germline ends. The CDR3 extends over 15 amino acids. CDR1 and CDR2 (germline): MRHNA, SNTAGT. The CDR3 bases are TGTGCCAGCAGTGACTCTAACTCCCGCAATCAGCCCCAGCATTTT. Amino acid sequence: CASSDSNSRNQPQHF.

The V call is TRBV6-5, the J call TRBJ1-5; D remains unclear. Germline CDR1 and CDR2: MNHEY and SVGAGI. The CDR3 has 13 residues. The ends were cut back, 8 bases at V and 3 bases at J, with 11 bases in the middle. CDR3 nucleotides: TGTGCCAGCGGGGAGGTCGACAATCAGCCCCAGCATTTT. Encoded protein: CASGEVDNQPQHF.

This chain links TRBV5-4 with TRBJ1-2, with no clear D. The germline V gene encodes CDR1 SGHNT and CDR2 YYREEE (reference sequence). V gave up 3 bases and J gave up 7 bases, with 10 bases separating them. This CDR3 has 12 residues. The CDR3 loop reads CASSYSPGGYTF. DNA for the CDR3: TGTGCCAGCAGCTACTCCCCTGGTGGCTACACCTTC.